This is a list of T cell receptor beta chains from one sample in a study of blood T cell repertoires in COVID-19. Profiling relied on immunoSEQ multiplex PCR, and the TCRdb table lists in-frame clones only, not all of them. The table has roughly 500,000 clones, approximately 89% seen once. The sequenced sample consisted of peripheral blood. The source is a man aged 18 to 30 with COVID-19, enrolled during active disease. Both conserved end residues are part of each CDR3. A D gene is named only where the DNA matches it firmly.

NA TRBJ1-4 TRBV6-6 CASSHGTLNEKLFF TGTGCCAGCAGTCACGGGACACTTAATGAAAAACTGTTTTTT
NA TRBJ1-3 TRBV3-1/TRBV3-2 CASSPVGNTIYF TGTGCCAGCAGCCCCGTGGGAAACACCATATATTTT
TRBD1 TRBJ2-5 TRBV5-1 CASSLAARTGGQETQYF TGCGCCAGCAGCTTGGCCGCTCGGACAGGGGGCCAAGAGACCCAGTACTTC
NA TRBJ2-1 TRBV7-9 CASIPVAYNEQFF TGTGCCAGCATCCCGGTAGCCTACAATGAGCAGTTCTTC
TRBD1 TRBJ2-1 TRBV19 CASSEAGTGEGNEQFF TGTGCCAGTAGTGAAGCCGGGACAGGGGAAGGCAATGAGCAGTTCTTC
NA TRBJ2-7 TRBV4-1 CASSQGGAYEQYF TGCGCCAGCAGCCAAGGCGGCGCCTACGAGCAGTACTTC
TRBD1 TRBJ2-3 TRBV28 CASSLYGTGRDTQYF TGTGCCAGCAGTTTATATGGGACAGGGAGGGATACGCAGTATTTT
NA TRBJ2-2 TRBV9 CASSGTVNTGELFF TGTGCCAGCAGCGGGACAGTTAACACCGGGGAGCTGTTTTTT
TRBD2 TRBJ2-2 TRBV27 CATRGTTYTGELFF TGTGCCACCCGCGGGACTACCTACACCGGGGAGCTGTTTTTT
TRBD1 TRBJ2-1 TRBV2 CASNFRDRDYNEQFF TGTGCCAGCAATTTTCGGGACAGGGATTACAATGAGCAGTTCTTC
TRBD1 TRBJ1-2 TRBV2 CASRTGYGYTF TGTGCCAGCAGGACAGGGTATGGCTACACCTTC